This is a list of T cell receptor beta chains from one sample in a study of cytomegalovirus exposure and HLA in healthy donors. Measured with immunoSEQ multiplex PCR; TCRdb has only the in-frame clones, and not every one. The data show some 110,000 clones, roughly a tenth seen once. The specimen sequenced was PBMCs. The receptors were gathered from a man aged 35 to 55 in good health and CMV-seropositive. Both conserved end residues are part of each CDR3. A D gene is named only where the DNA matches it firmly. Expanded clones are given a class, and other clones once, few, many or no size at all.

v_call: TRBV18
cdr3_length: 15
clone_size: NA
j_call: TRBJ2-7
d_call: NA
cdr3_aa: CASSLLEGSSYEQYF
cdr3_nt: TGTGCCAGCTCCCTCCTGGAGGGCAGCTCCTACGAGCAGTACTTC

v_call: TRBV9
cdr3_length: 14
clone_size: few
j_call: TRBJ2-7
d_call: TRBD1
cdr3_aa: CASSARDRGYEQYF
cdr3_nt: TGTGCCAGCAGCGCCCGGGACAGGGGGTACGAGCAGTACTTC

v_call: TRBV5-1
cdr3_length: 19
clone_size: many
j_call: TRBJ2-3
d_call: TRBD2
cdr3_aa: CASSLASSGMSRGTDTQYF
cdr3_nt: TGCGCCAGCAGCTTGGCGTCTAGCGGGATGTCACGTGGCACAGATACGCAGTATTTT

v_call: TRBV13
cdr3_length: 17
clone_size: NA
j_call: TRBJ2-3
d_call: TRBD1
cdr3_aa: CANSSPPTGGNTDTQYF
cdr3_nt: TGTGCCAACAGCTCACCTCCGACAGGGGGTAACACAGATACGCAGTATTTT

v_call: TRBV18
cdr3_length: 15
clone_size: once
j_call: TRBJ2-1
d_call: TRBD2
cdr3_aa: CASSPLAETYNEQFF
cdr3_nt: TGTGCCAGCTCACCCCTAGCGGAGACCTACAATGAGCAGTTCTTC

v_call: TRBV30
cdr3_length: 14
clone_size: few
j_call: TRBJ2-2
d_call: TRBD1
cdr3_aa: CAWKTGYGNGELFF
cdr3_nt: TGTGCCTGGAAGACAGGGTACGGGAACGGGGAGCTGTTTTTT

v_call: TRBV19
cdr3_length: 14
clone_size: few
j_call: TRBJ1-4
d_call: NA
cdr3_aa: CASSPTQAGGKLFF
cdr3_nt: TGTGCCAGTAGTCCGACCCAGGCGGGAGGAAAACTGTTTTTT

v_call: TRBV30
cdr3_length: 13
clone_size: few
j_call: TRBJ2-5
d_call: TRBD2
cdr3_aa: CAWKRGGGGTQYF
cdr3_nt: TGTGCCTGGAAAAGGGGCGGGGGTGGGACCCAGTACTTC

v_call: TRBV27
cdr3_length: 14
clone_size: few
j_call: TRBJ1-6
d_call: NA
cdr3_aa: CASSLRGYNSPLHF
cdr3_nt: TGTGCCAGCTCCCTAAGGGGGTATAATTCACCCCTCCACTTT

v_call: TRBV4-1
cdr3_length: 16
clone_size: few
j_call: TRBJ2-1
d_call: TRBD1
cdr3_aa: CASSQARRQGANEQFF
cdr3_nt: TGCGCCAGCAGCCAAGCGAGACGGCAGGGGGCAAATGAGCAGTTCTTC

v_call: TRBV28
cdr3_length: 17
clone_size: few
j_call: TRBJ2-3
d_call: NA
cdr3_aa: CASSLPTMTPSTDTQYF
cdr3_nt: TGTGCCAGCAGTCTCCCAACAATGACACCTAGCACAGATACGCAGTATTTT

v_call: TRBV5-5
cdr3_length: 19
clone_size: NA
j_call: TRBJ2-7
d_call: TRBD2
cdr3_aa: CASSLERTSGSGYSYEQYF
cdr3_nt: TGTGCCAGCAGCTTGGAAAGGACTAGCGGGAGTGGTTACTCCTACGAGCAGTACTTC

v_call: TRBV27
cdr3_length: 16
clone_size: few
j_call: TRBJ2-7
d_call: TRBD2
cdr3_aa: CASSRTSGSISYEQYF
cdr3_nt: TGTGCCAGCAGTCGGACTAGCGGGAGCATAAGCTACGAGCAGTACTTC

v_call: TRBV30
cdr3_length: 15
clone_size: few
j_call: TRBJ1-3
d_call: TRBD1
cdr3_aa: CAWNRGDSSGNTIYF
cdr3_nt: TGTGCCTGGAACAGGGGGGACAGCTCTGGAAACACCATATATTTT

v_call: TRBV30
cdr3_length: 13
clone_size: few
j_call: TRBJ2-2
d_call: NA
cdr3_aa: CAWSVGAAGELFF
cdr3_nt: TGTGCCTGGAGTGTTGGGGCCGCCGGGGAGCTGTTTTTT

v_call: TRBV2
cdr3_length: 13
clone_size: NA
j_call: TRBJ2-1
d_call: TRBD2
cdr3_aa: CASRLAGVGEQFF
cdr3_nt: TGTGCCAGCAGGCTAGCGGGAGTCGGTGAGCAGTTCTTC

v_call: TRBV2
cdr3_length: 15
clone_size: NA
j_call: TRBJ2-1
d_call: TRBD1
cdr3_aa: CASNLDRGPYNEQFF
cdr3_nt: TGTGCCAGCAACCTGGACAGGGGGCCCTACAATGAGCAGTTCTTC

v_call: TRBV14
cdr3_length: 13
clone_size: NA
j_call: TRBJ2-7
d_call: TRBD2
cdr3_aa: CASSPGVAGVQYF
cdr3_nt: TGTGCCAGCAGCCCCGGGGTAGCGGGAGTGCAGTACTTC

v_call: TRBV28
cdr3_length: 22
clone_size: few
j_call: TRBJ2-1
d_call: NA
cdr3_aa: CASSLTRRWVPSPRSSYNEQFF
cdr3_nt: TGTGCCAGCAGTTTAACCCGAAGGTGGGTTCCTAGCCCTAGGAGCTCCTACAATGAGCAGTTCTTC

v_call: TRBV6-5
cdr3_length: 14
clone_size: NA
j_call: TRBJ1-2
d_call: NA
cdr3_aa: CASSYPTGGYGYTF
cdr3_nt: TGTGCCAGCAGTTACCCGACAGGAGGCTATGGCTACACCTTC